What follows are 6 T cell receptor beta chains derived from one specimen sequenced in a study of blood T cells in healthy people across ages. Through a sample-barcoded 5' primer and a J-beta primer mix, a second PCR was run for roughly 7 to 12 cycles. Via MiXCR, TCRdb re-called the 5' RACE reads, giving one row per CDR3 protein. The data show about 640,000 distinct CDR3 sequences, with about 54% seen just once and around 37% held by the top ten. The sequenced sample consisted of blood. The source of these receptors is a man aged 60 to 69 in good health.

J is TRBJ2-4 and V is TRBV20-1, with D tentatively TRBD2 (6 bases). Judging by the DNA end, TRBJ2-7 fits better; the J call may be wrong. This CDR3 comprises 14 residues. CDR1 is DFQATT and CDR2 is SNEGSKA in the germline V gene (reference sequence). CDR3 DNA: TGCAGTGCAACTAGCTCCGTCCGCGTTTCCGAGCAGTACTTC. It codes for CSATSSVRVSEQYF.

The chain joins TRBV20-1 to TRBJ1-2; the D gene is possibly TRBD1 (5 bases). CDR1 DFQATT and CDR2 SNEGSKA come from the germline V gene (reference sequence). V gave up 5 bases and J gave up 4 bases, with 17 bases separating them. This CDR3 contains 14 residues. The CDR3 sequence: CSAHPAGRFYGYTF. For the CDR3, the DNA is TGCAGTGCTCACCCGGCGGGGCGCTTCTATGGCTACACCTTC.

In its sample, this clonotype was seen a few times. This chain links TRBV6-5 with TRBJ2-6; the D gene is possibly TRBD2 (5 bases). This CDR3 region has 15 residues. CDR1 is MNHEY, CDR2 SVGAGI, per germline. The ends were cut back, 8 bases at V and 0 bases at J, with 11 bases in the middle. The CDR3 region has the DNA TGTGCCAGCCGGGAACAGAGCTCTGGGGCCAACGTCCTGACTTTC. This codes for CASREQSSGANVLTF.

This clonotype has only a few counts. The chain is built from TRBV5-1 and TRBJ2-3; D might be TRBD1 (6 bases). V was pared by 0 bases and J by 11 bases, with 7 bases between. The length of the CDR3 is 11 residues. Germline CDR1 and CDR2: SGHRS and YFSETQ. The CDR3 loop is CASSLEGQQYF. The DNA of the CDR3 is TGCGCCAGCAGCTTGGAGGGACAGCAGTATTTT.

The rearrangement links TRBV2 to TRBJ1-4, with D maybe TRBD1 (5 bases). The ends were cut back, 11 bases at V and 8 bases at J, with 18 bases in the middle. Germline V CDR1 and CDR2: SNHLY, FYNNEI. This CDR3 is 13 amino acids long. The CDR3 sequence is CAGRYSRGEKLFF. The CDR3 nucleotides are TGTGCCGGCCGTTATAGCCGGGGGGAAAAACTGTTTTTT.

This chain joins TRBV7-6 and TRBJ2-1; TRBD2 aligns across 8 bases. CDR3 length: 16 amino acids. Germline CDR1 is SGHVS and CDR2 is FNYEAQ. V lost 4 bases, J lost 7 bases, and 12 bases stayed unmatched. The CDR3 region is CASSSQLAAVGNEQFF. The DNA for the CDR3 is TGTGCCAGCAGCTCCCAACTAGCGGCGGTTGGGAATGAGCAGTTCTTC.